The TCR beta chain described here comes from a study of blood T cell repertoires in COVID-19. Background on the study: Acute and convalescent COVID-19 samples came from the United States, Italy and Spain. PBMCs, B-cell-depleted T cells, or T cells provided the cDNA or gDNA that made up the material.

Participants were placed into cohorts based on the clinical history they reported. Authors' processing steps: Nucleated cell counts were estimated from reference gene primer amplification. Assay: immunoSEQ multiplex PCR; the TCRdb copy retains only in-frame clones and omits some. That table supplies the V and J calls and clone size; D and trimming were determined from the DNA. Here the sample spans around 320,000 clones, around nine tenths being singletons. This CDR3 is built from 13 residues. V shed 2 bases and J shed 7 bases, with 11 bases lying between them. Germline CDR1 MNHEY, CDR2 SMNVEV (reference sequence).

Input material: PBMCs or T cells enriched from blood (not recorded which). The chain is built from TRBV27 and TRBJ1-2; the D is unclear. This receptor was obtained from a woman between 25 and 40 years old who had been exposed to COVID-19. CDR3 loop: CASSLMLGSGYTF. CDR3 in DNA: TGTGCCAGCAGTTTAATGCTAGGGAGTGGCTACACCTTC.